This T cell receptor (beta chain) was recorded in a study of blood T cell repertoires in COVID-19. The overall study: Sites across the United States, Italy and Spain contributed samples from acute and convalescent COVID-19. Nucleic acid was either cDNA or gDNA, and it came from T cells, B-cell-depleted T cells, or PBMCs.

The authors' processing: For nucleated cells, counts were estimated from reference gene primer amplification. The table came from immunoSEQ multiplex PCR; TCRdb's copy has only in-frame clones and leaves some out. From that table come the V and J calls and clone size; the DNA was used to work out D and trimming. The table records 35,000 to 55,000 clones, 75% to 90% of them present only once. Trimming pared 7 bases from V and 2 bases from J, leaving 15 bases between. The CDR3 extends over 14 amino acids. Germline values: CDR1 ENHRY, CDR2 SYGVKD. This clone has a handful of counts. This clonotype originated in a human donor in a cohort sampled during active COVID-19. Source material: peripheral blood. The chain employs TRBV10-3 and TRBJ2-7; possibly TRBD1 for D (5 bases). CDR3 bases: TGTGCCATCACTAACAGGTCCCCGCCCTACGAGCAGTACTTC. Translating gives CAITNRSPPYEQYF.